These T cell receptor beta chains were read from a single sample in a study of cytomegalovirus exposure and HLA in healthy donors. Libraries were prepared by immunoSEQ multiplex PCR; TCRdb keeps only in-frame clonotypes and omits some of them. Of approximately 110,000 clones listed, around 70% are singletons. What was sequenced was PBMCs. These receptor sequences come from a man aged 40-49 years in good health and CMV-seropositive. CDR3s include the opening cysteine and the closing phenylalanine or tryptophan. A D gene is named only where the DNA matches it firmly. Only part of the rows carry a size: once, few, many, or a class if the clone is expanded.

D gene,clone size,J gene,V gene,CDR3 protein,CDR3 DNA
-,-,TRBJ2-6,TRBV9,CASSTTVSGANVLTF,TGTGCCAGCAGCACGACAGTTTCTGGGGCCAACGTCCTGACTTTC
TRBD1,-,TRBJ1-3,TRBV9,CASSAGQGTGNTIYF,TGTGCCAGCAGCGCCGGACAGGGAACTGGAAACACCATATATTTT
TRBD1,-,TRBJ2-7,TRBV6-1,CASSEGQGWTYEQYF,TGTGCCAGCAGTGAAGGACAGGGTTGGACCTACGAGCAGTACTTC
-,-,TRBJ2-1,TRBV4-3,CASSQGYFNEQFF,TGCGCCAGCAGCCAAGGATACTTCAATGAGCAGTTCTTC
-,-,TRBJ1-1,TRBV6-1,CASRGLENTEAFF,TGTGCCAGCAGAGGACTTGAGAACACTGAAGCTTTCTTT
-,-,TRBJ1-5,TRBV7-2,CASSLAGGRMQPQHF,TGTGCCAGCAGCTTAGCCGGGGGTAGAATGCAGCCCCAGCATTTT
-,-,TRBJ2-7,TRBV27,CASSLGAFSYEQYF,TGTGCCAGCAGTTTAGGGGCCTTCTCCTACGAGCAGTACTTC
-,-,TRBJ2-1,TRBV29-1,CSVDGIGQSYNEQFF,TGCAGCGTTGACGGGATTGGACAGAGCTACAATGAGCAGTTCTTC
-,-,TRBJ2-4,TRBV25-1,CASSEFPSAKNIQYF,TGTGCCAGCAGTGAATTTCCTTCTGCCAAAAACATTCAGTACTTC
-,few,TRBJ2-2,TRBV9,CASSVSGAQTNTGELFF,TGTGCCAGCAGCGTGTCAGGGGCCCAGACGAACACCGGGGAGCTGTTTTTT
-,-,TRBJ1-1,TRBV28,CASSTSFDSVTEAFF,TGTGCCAGCAGTACCTCCTTCGACAGCGTCACTGAAGCTTTCTTT
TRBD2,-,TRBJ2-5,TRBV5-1,CASSGGTSGRMYQETQYF,TGCGCCAGCAGCGGCGGGACTAGCGGGAGGATGTACCAAGAGACCCAGTACTTC
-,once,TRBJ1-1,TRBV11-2,CASSLGQRQMNTEAFF,TGTGCCAGCAGCTTAGGCCAAAGACAGATGAACACTGAAGCTTTCTTT
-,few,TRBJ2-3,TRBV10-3,CAITARATDTQYF,TGTGCCATCACCGCGCGGGCCACAGATACGCAGTATTTT
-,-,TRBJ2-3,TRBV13,CASSPIGLASTDTQYF,TGTGCCAGCAGCCCCATCGGACTTGCTAGCACAGATACGCAGTATTTT
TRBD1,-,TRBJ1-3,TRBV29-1,CSCTSGTGANTIYF,TGCAGCTGCACCTCCGGGACAGGGGCAAACACCATATATTTT
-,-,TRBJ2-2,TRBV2,CASSDQANTGELFF,TGTGCCAGCAGTGACCAGGCTAACACCGGGGAGCTGTTTTTT
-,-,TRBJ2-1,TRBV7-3,CASSLMALASNEQFF,TGTGCCAGCAGCTTAATGGCCCTAGCCTCCAATGAGCAGTTCTTC
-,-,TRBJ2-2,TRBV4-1,CASSQEIGVNTGELFF,TGCGCCAGCAGCCAAGAGATAGGGGTGAACACCGGGGAGCTGTTTTTT
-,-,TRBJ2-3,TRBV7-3,CASSFSPGDTQYF,TGTGCCAGCAGCTTCAGCCCGGGAGATACGCAGTATTTT
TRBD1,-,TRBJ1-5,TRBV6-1,CASSGTGTFNQPQHF,TGTGCCAGCAGTGGGACAGGGACCTTCAATCAGCCCCAGCATTTT
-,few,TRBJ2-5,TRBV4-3,CASSPQREETQYF,TGCGCCAGCAGCCCACAAAGGGAGGAGACCCAGTACTTC
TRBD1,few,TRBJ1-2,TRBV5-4,CASSLGGGTGGGYTF,TGTGCCAGCAGCTTGGGAGGCGGGACAGGGGGCGGCTACACCTTC
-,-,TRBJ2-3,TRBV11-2,CASSLGYGARTDTQYF,TGTGCCAGCAGCTTAGGTTATGGGGCTAGGACAGATACGCAGTATTTT
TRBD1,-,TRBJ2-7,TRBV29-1,CSVGTGGAVQYF,TGCAGCGTGGGGACAGGGGGCGCGGTGCAGTACTTC
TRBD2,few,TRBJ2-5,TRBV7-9,CASSSVAGQETQYF,TGTGCCAGCAGCTCAGTAGCGGGGCAAGAGACCCAGTACTTC
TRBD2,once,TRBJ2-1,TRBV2,CASPASGRIDEQFF,TGTGCCAGCCCAGCTAGCGGGAGAATAGATGAGCAGTTCTTC
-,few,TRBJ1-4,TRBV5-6,CASSLRGRTNEKLFF,TGTGCCAGCAGCTTACGGGGTCGAACTAATGAAAAACTGTTTTTT
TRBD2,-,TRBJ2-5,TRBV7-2,CASSQTSGTWETQYF,TGTGCCAGCAGCCAGACTAGCGGGACCTGGGAGACCCAGTACTTC
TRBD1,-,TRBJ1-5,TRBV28,CASSNPGQSNQPQHF,TGTGCCAGCAGTAATCCGGGACAGAGTAATCAGCCCCAGCATTTT
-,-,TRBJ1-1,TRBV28,CASSLMVNMNTEAFF,TGTGCCAGCAGTTTAATGGTCAACATGAACACTGAAGCTTTCTTT
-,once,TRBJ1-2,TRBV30,CAWRTGFSGNYGYTF,TGTGCCTGGAGAACAGGGTTTTCGGGTAACTATGGCTACACCTTC
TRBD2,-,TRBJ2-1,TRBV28,CASSLLAGGSNEQFF,TGTGCCAGCAGTTTATTAGCGGGAGGGTCAAATGAGCAGTTCTTC
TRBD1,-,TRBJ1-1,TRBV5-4,CASSPGQRNTEAFF,TGTGCCAGCAGCCCGGGACAGAGAAACACTGAAGCTTTCTTT
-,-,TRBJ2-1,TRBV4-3,CASSQDVSSYNEQFF,TGCGCCAGCAGCCAAGACGTTAGCTCCTACAATGAGCAGTTCTTC
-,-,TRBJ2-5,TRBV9,CASSVAYQETQYF,TGTGCCAGCAGCGTAGCCTACCAAGAGACCCAGTACTTC
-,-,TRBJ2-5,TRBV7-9,CASIVAGKETQYF,TGTGCCAGCATCGTCGCAGGGAAAGAGACCCAGTACTTC
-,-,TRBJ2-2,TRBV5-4,CASRSSGELFF,TGTGCCAGCAGGAGTAGCGGGGAGCTGTTTTTT
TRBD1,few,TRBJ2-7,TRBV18,CASSPPGQPYEQYF,TGTGCCAGCTCACCACCGGGACAGCCCTACGAGCAGTACTTC
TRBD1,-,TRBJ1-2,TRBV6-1,CASGDRGRVYGYTF,TGTGCCAGCGGTGACAGGGGGCGCGTCTATGGCTACACCTTC
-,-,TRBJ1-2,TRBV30,CACIRTPQGENGYTF,TGTGCCTGCATTCGAACCCCCCAGGGTGAGAATGGCTACACCTTC
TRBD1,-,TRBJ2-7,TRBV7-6,CARYRGPYEQYF,TGTGCCCGCTACAGGGGACCCTACGAGCAGTACTTC
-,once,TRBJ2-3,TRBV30,CAFRWGGDTQYF,TGTGCCTTCCGGTGGGGAGGTGATACGCAGTATTTT
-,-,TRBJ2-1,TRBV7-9,CASIHRGSYNEQFF,TGTGCCAGCATCCACCGGGGCTCCTACAATGAGCAGTTCTTC
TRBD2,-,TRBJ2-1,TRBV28,CASSPGTSGSHVQFF,TGTGCCAGCAGTCCCGGGACTAGCGGGAGTCATGTACAGTTCTTC
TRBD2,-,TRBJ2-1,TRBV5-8,CASSIRTSGYNEQFF,TGTGCCAGCAGCATTCGGACTAGCGGATACAATGAGCAGTTCTTC
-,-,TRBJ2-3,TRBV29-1,CSVLTGWADTQYF,TGCAGCGTCCTCACGGGGTGGGCAGATACGCAGTATTTT
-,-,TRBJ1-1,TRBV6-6,CASYLGRENTEAFF,TGTGCCAGCTATCTAGGGAGGGAGAACACTGAAGCTTTCTTT
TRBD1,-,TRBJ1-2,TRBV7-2,CASSAGTALYGYTF,TGTGCCAGCAGCGCCGGGACAGCCCTCTATGGCTACACCTTC
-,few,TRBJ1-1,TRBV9,CASSVVQQMNTEAFF,TGTGCCAGCAGCGTAGTCCAACAGATGAACACTGAAGCTTTCTTT
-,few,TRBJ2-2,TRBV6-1,CASSDSGDTGELFF,TGTGCCAGCAGTGACTCGGGGGACACCGGGGAGCTGTTTTTT
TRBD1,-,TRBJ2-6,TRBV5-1,CASSLGQGVTGANVLTF,TGCGCCAGCAGCTTGGGACAGGGGGTAACTGGGGCCAACGTCCTGACTTTC
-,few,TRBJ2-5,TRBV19,CASSPRLDGTQYF,TGTGCCAGTAGTCCCAGACTAGACGGGACCCAGTACTTC
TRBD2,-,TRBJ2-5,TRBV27,CASSSLAGGPGRETQYF,TGTGCCAGCAGTTCCTTGGCGGGAGGGCCGGGGAGGGAGACCCAGTACTTC
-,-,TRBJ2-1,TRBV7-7,CASSPVGVSYNEQFF,TGTGCCAGCAGCCCCGTCGGTGTCTCCTACAATGAGCAGTTCTTC
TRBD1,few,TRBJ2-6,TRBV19,CASSAGTGLVGANVLTF,TGTGCCAGTAGTGCCGGGACAGGGCTCGTTGGGGCCAACGTCCTGACTTTC
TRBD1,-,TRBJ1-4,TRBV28,CASSSAGTGDEKLFF,TGTGCCAGCAGTTCGGCCGGGACAGGGGACGAAAAACTGTTTTTT